This TCR beta chain comes out of a study of CD8+ T cells in alopecia areata. Study-level findings and limits: Especially in alopecia totalis/universalis, lesional scalp showed greater clonality than normal scalp did. Normal skin contains resident alphabeta T cells, and these are also sequenced in scalp samples.

In each case, RNA was isolated and then reverse transcribed into cDNA as the sequencing template. Clones were read by immunoSEQ multiplex PCR, and TCRdb kept only the in-frame ones, dropping some. The table includes about 82,000 clones, 51% detected once. Remarks on this clone: The target antigen is unknown.

The source of this sequence is a human donor with alopecia areata. The sample consisted of NKG2D-high CD8+ T cells sorted from blood.

Written as DNA, the CDR3 is TGCAGCGTTCCCGAAGGGGCAGTTGGCTACACCTTC. Amino acid sequence: CSVPEGAVGYTF. The rearrangement joins TRBV29-1 to TRBJ1-2; D may be TRBD1 (5 bases). CDR3 length equals 12 residues. CDR1 and CDR2 from the germline V gene are SQVTM and ANQGSEA. V gave up 5 bases and J gave up 7 bases, with 14 bases separating them.